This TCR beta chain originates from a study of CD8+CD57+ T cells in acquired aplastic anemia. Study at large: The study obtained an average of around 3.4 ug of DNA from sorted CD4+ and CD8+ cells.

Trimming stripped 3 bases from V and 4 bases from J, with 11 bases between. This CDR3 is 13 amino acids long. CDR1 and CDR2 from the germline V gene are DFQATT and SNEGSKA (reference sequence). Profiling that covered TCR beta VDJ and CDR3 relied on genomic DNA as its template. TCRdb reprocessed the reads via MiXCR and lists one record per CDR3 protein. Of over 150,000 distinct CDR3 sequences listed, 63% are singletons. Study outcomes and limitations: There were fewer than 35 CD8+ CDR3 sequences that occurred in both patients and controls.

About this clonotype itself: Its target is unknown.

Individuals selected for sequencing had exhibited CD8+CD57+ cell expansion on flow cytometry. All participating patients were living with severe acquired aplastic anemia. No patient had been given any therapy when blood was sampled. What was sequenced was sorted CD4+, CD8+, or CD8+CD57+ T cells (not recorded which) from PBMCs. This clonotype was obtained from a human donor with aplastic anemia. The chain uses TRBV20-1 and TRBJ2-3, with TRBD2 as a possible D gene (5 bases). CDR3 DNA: TGCAGTGCTAGGGGGAGCGGAGCAGATACGCAGTATTTT. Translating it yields CSARGSGADTQYF.